This T cell receptor (beta chain) is drawn from a study of T cells in tuberculosis. Concerning this clone itself: Antigen specificity is unknown.

General study results and limits: Active tuberculosis TCR-alpha repertoires lay closer to GMM-specific TCRs than IGRA-negative controls, suggesting clonal expansion.

Regarding time point: new active TB diagnosis, blood taken before or within 7 days of starting treatment. The CDR3 totals 18 residues. After removal of 7 bases from V and 2 bases from J, the junction contained 17 bases not matched to a gene. Germline V gene sequence: CDR1 SQVTM, CDR2 ANQGSEA. The protocol was immunoSEQ multiplex PCR, while the TCRdb copy is restricted to in-frame clones and leaves out a portion. The sample includes some 49,000 clones, nearly 95% seen only once; the top ten take about 1.5%. V and J are TRBV29-1 and TRBJ2-3; 11 bases line up with TRBD2. The sequence was obtained from an adult with tuberculosis. Sequenced here: PBMCs, sampled at tuberculosis diagnosis. This CDR3 reads CSAVMLGLAGGYTDTQYF. The DNA of the CDR3 is TGCAGCGCTGTCATGTTGGGGCTAGCGGGAGGCTACACAGATACGCAGTATTTT.